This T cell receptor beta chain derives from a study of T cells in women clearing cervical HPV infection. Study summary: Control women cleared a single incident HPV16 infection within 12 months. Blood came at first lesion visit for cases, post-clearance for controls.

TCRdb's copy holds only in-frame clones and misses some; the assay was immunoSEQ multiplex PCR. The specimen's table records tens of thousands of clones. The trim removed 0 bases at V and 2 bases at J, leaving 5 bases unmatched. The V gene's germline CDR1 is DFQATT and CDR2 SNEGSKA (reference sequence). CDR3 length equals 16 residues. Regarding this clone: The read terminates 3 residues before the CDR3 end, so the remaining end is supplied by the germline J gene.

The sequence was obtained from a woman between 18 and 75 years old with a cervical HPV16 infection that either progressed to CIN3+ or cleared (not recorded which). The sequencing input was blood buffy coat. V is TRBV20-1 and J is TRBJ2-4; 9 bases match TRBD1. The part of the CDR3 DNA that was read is TGCAGTGCTAGAGAAGGGGACAGGGAGACCAAAAACATT. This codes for CSAREGDRETKNI. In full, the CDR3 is CSAREGDRETKNIQYF.